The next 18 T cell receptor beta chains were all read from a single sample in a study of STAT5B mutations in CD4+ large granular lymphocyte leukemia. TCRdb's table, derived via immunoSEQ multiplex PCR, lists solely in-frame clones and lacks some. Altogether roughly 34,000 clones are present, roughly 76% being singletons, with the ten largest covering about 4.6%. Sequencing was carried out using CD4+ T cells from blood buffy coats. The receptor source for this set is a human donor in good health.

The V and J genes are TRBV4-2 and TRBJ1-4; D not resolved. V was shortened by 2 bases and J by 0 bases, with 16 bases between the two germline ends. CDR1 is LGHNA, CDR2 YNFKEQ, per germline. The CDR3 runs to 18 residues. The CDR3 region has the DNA TGTGCCAGCAGCCAACTTCAGCAGAGTTCTCCAACTAATGAAAAACTGTTTTTT. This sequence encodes CASSQLQQSSPTNEKLFF.

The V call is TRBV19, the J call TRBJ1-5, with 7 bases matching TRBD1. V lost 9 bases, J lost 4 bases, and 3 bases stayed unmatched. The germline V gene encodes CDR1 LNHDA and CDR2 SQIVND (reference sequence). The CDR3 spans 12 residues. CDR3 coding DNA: TGTGCCAGCAAGACAGGGAATCAGCCCCAGCATTTT. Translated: CASKTGNQPQHF.

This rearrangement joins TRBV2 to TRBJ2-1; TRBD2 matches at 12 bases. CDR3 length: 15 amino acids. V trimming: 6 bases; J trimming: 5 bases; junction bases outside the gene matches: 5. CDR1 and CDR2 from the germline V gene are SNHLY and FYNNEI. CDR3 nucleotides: TGTGCCAGCAGATGGACTAGCGGGACTCACAATGAGCAGTTCTTC. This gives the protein CASRWTSGTHNEQFF.

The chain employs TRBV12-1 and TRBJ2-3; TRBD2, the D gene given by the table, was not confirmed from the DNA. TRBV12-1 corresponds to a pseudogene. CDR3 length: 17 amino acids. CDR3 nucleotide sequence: TGTGCCAGCAGCGGGGGGACTAGCGGCCTTTTCACAGATACGCAGTATTTT. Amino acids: CASSGGTSGLFTDTQYF.

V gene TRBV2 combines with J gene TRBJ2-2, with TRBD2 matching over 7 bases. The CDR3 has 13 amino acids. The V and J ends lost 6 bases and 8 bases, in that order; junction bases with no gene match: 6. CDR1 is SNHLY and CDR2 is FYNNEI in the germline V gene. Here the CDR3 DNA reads TGTGCCAGCAGCCAAGGGAGGGAAGGGGAGCTGTTTTTT. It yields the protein CASSQGREGELFF.

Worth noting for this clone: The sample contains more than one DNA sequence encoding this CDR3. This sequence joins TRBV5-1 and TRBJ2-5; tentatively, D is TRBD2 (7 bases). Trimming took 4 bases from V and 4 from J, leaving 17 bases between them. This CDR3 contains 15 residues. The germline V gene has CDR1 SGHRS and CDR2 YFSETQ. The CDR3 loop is CASSAGARTLETQYF. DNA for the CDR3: TGCGCCAGCAGCGCGGGGGCGCGAACCCTAGAGACCCAGTACTTC. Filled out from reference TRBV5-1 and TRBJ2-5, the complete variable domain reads KAGVTQTPRYLIKTRGQQVTLSCSPISGHRSVSWYQQTPGQGLQFLFEYFSETQRNKGNFPGRFSGRQFSNSRSEMNVSTLELGDSALYLCASSAGARTLETQYFGPGTRLLVL.

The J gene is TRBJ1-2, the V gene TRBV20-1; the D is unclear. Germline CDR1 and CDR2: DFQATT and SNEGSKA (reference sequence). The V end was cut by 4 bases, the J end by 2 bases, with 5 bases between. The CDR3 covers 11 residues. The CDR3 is CSANPNYGYTF. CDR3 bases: TGCAGTGCTAACCCCAACTATGGCTACACCTTC.

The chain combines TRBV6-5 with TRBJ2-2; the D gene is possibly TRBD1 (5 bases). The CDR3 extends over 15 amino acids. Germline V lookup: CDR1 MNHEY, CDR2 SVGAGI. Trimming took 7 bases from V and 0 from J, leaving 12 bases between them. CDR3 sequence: CASNPTVANTGELFF. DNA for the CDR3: TGTGCCAGCAATCCGACAGTCGCGAACACCGGGGAGCTGTTTTTT.

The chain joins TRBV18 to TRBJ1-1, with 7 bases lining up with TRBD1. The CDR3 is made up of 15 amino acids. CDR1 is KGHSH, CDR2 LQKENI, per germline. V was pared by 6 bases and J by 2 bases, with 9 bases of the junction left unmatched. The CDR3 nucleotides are TGTGCCAGCTCGCAAGGTGCAGGGGGTAACACTGAAGCTTTCTTT. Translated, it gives CASSQGAGGNTEAFF.

CDR3 DNA: TGTGCCAGCAGCAAGACTAGCGGGAGCACAGATACGCAGTATTTT. It yields the protein CASSKTSGSTDTQYF. The chain has TRBV5-4 and TRBJ2-3, with 10 bases lining up with TRBD2. This CDR3 contains 15 residues. Germline loops: CDR1 SGHNT, CDR2 YYREEE (reference sequence). J lost 0 bases, V lost 4 bases, and 2 bases had no gene match. Complete variable domain (other parts from reference TRBV5-4 and TRBJ2-3): ETGVTQSPTHLIKTRGQQVTLRCSSQSGHNTVSWYQQALGQGPQFIFQYYREEENGRGNFPPRFSGLQFPNYSSELNVNALELDDSALYLCASSKTSGSTDTQYFGPGTRLTVL.

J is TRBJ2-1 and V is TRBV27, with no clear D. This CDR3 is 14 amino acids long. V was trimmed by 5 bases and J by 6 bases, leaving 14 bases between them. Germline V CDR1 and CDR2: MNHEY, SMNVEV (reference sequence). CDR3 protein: CASSRVDAFNEQFF. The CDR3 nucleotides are TGTGCCAGCAGTAGGGTGGATGCCTTCAATGAGCAGTTCTTC.

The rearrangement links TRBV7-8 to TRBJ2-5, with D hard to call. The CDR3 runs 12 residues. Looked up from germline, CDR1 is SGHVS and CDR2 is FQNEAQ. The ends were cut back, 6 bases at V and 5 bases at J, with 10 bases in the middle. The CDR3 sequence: CASSFARETQYF. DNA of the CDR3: TGTGCCAGCAGTTTCGCGAGGGAGACCCAGTACTTC.

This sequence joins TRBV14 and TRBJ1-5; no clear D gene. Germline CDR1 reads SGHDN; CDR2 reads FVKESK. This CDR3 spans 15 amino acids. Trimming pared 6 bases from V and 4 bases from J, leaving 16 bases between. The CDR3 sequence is CASRPEAAPNQPQHF. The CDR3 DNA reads TGTGCCAGCAGGCCTGAGGCAGCCCCTAATCAGCCCCAGCATTTT.

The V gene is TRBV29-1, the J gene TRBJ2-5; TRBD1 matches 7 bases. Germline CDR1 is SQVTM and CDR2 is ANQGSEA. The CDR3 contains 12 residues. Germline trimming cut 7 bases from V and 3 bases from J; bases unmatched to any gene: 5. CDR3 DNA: TGCAGCGCCACAGGACAGGAAGAGACCCAGTACTTC. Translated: CSATGQEETQYF.

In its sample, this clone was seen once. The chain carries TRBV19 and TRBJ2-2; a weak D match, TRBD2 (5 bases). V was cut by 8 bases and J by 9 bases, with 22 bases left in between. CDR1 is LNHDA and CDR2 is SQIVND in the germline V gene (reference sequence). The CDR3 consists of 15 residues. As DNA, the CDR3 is TGTGCCAGTGCAGTCCGGACTGATAACCGGAGGGAGCTGTTTTTT. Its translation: CASAVRTDNRRELFF.

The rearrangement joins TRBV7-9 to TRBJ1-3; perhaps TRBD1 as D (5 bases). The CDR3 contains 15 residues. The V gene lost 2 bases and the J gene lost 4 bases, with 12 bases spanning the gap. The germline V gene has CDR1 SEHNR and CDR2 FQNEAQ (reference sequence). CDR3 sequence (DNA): TGTGCCAGCAGCTTATTACAGGACGGAGGAAACACCATATATTTT. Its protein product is CASSLLQDGGNTIYF.

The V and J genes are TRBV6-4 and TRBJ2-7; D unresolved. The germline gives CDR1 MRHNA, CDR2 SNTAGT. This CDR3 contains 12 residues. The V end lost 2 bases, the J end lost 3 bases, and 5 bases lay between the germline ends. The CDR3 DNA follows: TGTGCCAGCAGTGACCTAATCTACGAGCAGTACTTC. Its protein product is CASSDLIYEQYF.

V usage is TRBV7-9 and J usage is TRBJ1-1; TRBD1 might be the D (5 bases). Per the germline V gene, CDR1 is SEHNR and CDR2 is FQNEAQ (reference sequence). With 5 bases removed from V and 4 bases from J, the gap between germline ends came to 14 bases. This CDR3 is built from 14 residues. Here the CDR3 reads CASSTPGWSTEAFF. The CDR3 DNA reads TGTGCCAGCAGCACGCCAGGGTGGTCCACTGAAGCTTTCTTT.